This paragraph covers one TCR beta chain sequence. 60 Vbeta and 13 Jbeta primers were used in PCR. The repertoire was sequenced with immunoSEQ multiplex PCR; TCRdb's copy has only in-frame clones and lacks some. This repertoire shows 85,000 to 100,000 clones, 79% found once; its top ten account for more than 2.5%. The data belong to a study of cytomegalovirus exposure and HLA in healthy donors. Germline lookup yields CDR1 SGDLS and CDR2 YYNGEE. This CDR3 is built from 16 residues. V dropped 0 bases and J dropped 2 bases, with 12 bases sitting between them. Input material: PBMCs. The TCR sequence derives from a male donor in good health and CMV-seropositive. The chain links TRBV9 to TRBJ1-3, with TRBD1 as a possible D gene (5 bases). CDR3 coding DNA: TGTGCCAGCAGCGTAGAACCGGGGGGAACTGGAAACACCATATATTTT. Translating it yields CASSVEPGGTGNTIYF.